The rows below give T cell receptor beta chains drawn from one sample of a study of shared clonotypes between healthy human individuals. Only in-frame clones appear in the TCRdb table, and some are missing; sequencing was by immunoSEQ multiplex PCR. This repertoire shows about half a million clones, 70% to 85% found once; its top ten account for about 12%. Sample: PBMCs. The source of these receptors is a woman aged 40 to 50 in good health. Some clones in this sample may be carry-over from other donors' samples. CDR3s include the opening cysteine and the closing phenylalanine or tryptophan. The D gene is left open where the match is weak. Size values are once, few and many counts, or a class for expanded clones, and some rows have none.

V: TRBV27
size: .
D: .
J: TRBJ1-5
length: 13
DNA: TGTGCCAGCAGTTTGGGTTGGGATCAGCCCCAGCATTTT
CDR3: CASSLGWDQPQHF

V: TRBV28
size: .
D: .
J: TRBJ1-1
length: 17
DNA: TGTGCCAGCAGTTTATCTCGCCCCACAGGGTCTTACACTGAAGCTTTCTTT
CDR3: CASSLSRPTGSYTEAFF

V: TRBV5-5
size: .
D: .
J: TRBJ2-1
length: 13
DNA: TGTGCCAGCAGCTTGGGCGATGGCAATGAGCAGTTCTTC
CDR3: CASSLGDGNEQFF

V: TRBV9
size: .
D: .
J: TRBJ2-7
length: 14
DNA: TGTGCCAGCAGCGTAAGCGGGCAGGGCTACGAGCAGTACTTC
CDR3: CASSVSGQGYEQYF

V: TRBV7-9
size: .
D: TRBD2
J: TRBJ2-2
length: 16
DNA: TGTGCCAGCAGCTTATTACTAGCGGGAGATACCGGGGAGCTGTTTTTT
CDR3: CASSLLLAGDTGELFF

V: TRBV7-9
size: .
D: .
J: TRBJ2-7
length: 12
DNA: TGTGCCAGCGGGAGGGGGATCTACGAGCAGTACTTC
CDR3: CASGRGIYEQYF

V: TRBV28
size: .
D: .
J: TRBJ2-1
length: 13
DNA: TGTGCCAGCAGTTTATCAGGGGCCGGTGAGCAGTTCTTC
CDR3: CASSLSGAGEQFF

V: TRBV28
size: .
D: .
J: TRBJ1-2
length: 14
DNA: TGTGCCAGCAGTTCAGGGTTAGATTCCTATGGCTACACCTTC
CDR3: CASSSGLDSYGYTF

V: TRBV29-1
size: .
D: .
J: TRBJ2-3
length: 14
DNA: TGCAGCGCTGACCCCTCCGAGGGCACAGATACGCAGTATTTT
CDR3: CSADPSEGTDTQYF

V: TRBV30
size: .
D: .
J: TRBJ1-4
length: 13
DNA: TGTGCCTGGAGTGAGGGGGCTAATGAAAAACTGTTTTTT
CDR3: CAWSEGANEKLFF

V: TRBV7-6
size: .
D: TRBD1
J: TRBJ2-2
length: 16
DNA: TGTGCCAGCAGCCCACGGGACAGGGGGGTCACCGGGGAGCTGTTTTTT
CDR3: CASSPRDRGVTGELFF

V: TRBV19
size: .
D: TRBD1
J: TRBJ2-7
length: 17
DNA: TGTGCCAGTAGTATAGGGGACAGCCCGGGATCTCGACAAGAGCAGTACTTC
CDR3: CASSIGDSPGSRQEQYF

V: TRBV5-1
size: .
D: .
J: TRBJ2-1
length: 12
DNA: TGCGCCAGCAGCTTGTGGGAAGGCGAGCAGTTCTTC
CDR3: CASSLWEGEQFF

V: TRBV7-3
size: .
D: .
J: TRBJ2-3
length: 14
DNA: TGTGCCAGCAGCTTAATCGCCGGGCCAGATACGCAGTATTTT
CDR3: CASSLIAGPDTQYF

V: TRBV5-1
size: .
D: TRBD1
J: TRBJ2-7
length: 14
DNA: TGCGCCAGCAGCTCCGGGACAGGGGGCTACGAGCAGTACTTC
CDR3: CASSSGTGGYEQYF

V: TRBV14
size: .
D: .
J: TRBJ2-3
length: 14
DNA: TGTGCCAGCAGTCAAGATAGGGTTCGGGATACGCAGTATTTT
CDR3: CASSQDRVRDTQYF

V: TRBV7-3
size: few
D: .
J: TRBJ1-1
length: 14
DNA: TGTGCCAGCAGCTTACGGGGATGGAACACTGAAGCTTTCTTT
CDR3: CASSLRGWNTEAFF

V: TRBV27
size: .
D: .
J: TRBJ2-1
length: 16
DNA: TGTGCCAGCAGTTTATCGCGGCGGGTTTCCTACAATGAGCAGTTCTTC
CDR3: CASSLSRRVSYNEQFF